A single sample gave rise to the 10 T cell receptor beta chains below, sequenced in a study of identical twins. TCRdb reprocessed the 5' RACE reads with MiXCR, giving one entry per CDR3 protein. The data hold fewer than 650,000 distinct CDR3 sequences, with roughly 9.9% observed a single time. These sequences were also reported in another study, on yellow fever vaccine responses in identical twins.

Sequences were obtained from PBMCs. The receptor source for this set is a woman under 30 in good health.

The chain combines TRBV6-5 with TRBJ1-1; a weak D match, TRBD1 (5 bases). CDR3 length: 19 amino acids. Germline CDR1 reads MNHEY; CDR2 reads SVGAGI. V was trimmed by 4 bases and J by 11 bases, leaving 35 bases between them. The CDR3: CASSSPLTLGRDADSEAFF. The DNA for the CDR3 is TGTGCCAGCAGTTCCCCCTTGACCCTTGGGCGGGACGCAGACTCGGAGGCTTTCTTT.

The genes are TRBV15 and TRBJ2-3; 7 bases line up with TRBD2. The germline CDR1 and CDR2 sequences are LNHNV and YYDKDF (reference sequence). This CDR3 has 14 amino acids. J lost 7 bases, V lost 1 base, and 5 bases had no gene match. CDR3 sequence: CATSRVRAGNTQYF. CDR3 in DNA: TGTGCCACCAGCAGAGTCCGAGCGGGGAATACGCAGTATTTT.

This clonotype has a count of ten or more. The chain combines TRBV7-3 with TRBJ2-2, with D uncertain. Per the germline V gene, CDR1 is SGHTA and CDR2 is FQGTGA. The CDR3 runs to 13 residues. The germline V and J ends were trimmed by 5 bases and 1 base, with 5 bases remaining between them. The CDR3 region is CASSLMNTGELFF. As DNA, the CDR3 is TGTGCCAGCAGCCTCATGAACACCGGGGAGCTGTTTTTT.

This clonotype has a handful of counts. V gene TRBV6-5 combines with J gene TRBJ2-7; 7 bases map to TRBD1. The germline V gene has CDR1 MNHEY and CDR2 SVGAGI. V lost 5 bases, J lost 3 bases, and 10 bases stayed unmatched. There are 15 residues in the CDR3. CDR3 region: CASSHPQGVSYEQYF. The CDR3 DNA follows: TGTGCCAGCAGTCACCCCCAGGGGGTTAGCTACGAGCAGTACTTC.

This clonotype was recorded at least ten times. The rearrangement links TRBV29-1 to TRBJ1-1, with 11 bases aligning to TRBD1. CDR1 SQVTM and CDR2 ANQGSEA come from the germline V gene. This CDR3 region has 13 residues. The junction had 1 base not matched to a gene; V was cut back by 7 bases and J by 0 bases. CDR3 coding DNA: TGCAGCGCGGACAGGGGGCTGAACACTGAAGCTTTCTTT. This encodes CSADRGLNTEAFF.

CDR3 amino acids: CASSSPRQGAGNEQFF. In DNA, the CDR3 is TGTGCCAGCAGCTCCCCGAGACAGGGGGCAGGCAATGAGCAGTTCTTC. The chain employs TRBV7-9 and TRBJ2-1; 10 bases are a match to TRBD1. This CDR3 contains 16 residues. The germline gives CDR1 SEHNR, CDR2 FQNEAQ (reference sequence). The V segment lost 4 bases and the J segment 6 bases; nucleotides outside the gene matches: 9.

This clonotype was recorded at least ten times. In DNA, the CDR3 is TGTGCCAGCAGTTCTGAAGGGGGCAGGAACACTGAAGCTTTCTTT. Its translation: CASSSEGGRNTEAFF. V and J are TRBV27 and TRBJ1-1; 7 bases are shared with TRBD1. Germline-derived CDR1 and CDR2 are MNHEY and SMNVEV (reference sequence). The CDR3 runs to 15 residues. V lost 4 bases and J lost 1; bases outside the gene matches: 6.

This clonotype came up a few times. The chain couples TRBV12-3 or TRBV12-4 to TRBJ2-3; D may be TRBD1 (5 bases). The V end was cut by 3 bases, the J end by 0 bases, with 25 bases between. The CDR3 is 20 amino acids. CDR3 DNA sequence: TGTGCCAGCAGTTTCCTTGGCTTCCCTAAGGGGATAGGAAGCACAGATACGCAGTATTTT. Translated, it gives CASSFLGFPKGIGSTDTQYF.

The rearrangement joins TRBV28 to TRBJ2-1; D unclear. This CDR3 region has 14 residues. Trimming removed 9 bases at V and 4 bases at J, with 16 bases between. CDR1 MDHEN and CDR2 SYDVKM come from the germline V gene. DNA for the CDR3: TGTGCCAGTCAATACACGGCCATATACAATGAGCAGTTCTTC. Its translation: CASQYTAIYNEQFF. The whole variable domain, filled in from reference TRBV28 and TRBJ2-1, reads DVKVTQSSRYLVKRTGEKVFLECVQDMDHENMFWYRQDPGLGLRLIYFSYDVKMKEKGDIPEGYSVSREKKERFSLILESASTNQTSMYLCASQYTAIYNEQFFGPGTRLTVL.

This clonotype was observed at least ten times. This rearrangement joins TRBV6-5 to TRBJ2-1; 12 positions agree with TRBD2. The CDR3 consists of 16 residues. After removal of 2 bases from V and 6 bases from J, the junction contained 5 bases not matched to a gene. Per the germline V gene, CDR1 is MNHEY and CDR2 is SVGAGI. The CDR3 nucleotides are TGTGCCAGCAGTTACCGTGGGACTAGCGGGTCCAATGAGCAGTTCTTC. It encodes CASSYRGTSGSNEQFF.